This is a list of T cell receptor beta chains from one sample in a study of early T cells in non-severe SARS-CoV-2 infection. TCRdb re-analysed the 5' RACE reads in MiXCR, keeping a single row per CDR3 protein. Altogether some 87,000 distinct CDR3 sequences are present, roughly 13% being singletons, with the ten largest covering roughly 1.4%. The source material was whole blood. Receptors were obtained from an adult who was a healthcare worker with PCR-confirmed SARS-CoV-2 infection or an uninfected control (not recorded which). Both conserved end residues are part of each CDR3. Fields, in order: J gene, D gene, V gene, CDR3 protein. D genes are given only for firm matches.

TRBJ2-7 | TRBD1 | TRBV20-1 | CSARAQQGEQYF
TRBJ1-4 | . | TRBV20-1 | CSARVRRLSNEKLFF
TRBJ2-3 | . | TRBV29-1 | CSVPMGDTQYF
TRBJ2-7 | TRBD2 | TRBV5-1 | CASSLVRGGTSEQYF
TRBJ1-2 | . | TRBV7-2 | CASSRAPGGNYGYTF
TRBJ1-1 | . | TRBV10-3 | CATQWGTEAFF
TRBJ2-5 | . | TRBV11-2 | CASSPGTLETQYF
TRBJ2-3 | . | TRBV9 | CASSGGASTDTQYF
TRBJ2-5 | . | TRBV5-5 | CASSLDVAIQETQYF
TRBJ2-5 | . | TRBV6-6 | CASTITAQETQYF
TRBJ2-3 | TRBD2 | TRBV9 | CASSPGGADTQYF
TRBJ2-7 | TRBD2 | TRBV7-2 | CASSLSGGLSYEQYF
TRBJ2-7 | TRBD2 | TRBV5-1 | CASSSGLAGIYEQYF
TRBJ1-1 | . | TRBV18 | CASSPGSRMNTEAFF
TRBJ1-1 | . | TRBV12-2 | CASRPHGGQLNTEAFF
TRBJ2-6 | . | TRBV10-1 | CASSDGGAGANVLTF
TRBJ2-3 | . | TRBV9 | CASSETRNTDTQYF
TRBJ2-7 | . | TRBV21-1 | CAEQGLYEQYF
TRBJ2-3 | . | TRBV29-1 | CSGGGDTQYF
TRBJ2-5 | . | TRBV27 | CASSLYWQALQETQYF
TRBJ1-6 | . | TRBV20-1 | CSARAVISSYNSPLHF
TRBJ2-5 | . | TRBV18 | CASSLGGGETQYF
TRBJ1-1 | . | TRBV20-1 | CSASDPRRAWTEAFF
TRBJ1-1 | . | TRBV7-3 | CASSFMGNTEAFF
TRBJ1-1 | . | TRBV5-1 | CASSLVAGAVEAFF
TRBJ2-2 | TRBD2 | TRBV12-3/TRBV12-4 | CASSFQAGEETVELFF
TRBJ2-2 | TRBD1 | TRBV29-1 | CSAWAGGAGELFF
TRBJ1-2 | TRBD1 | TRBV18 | CASSPTETGTGNGYTF
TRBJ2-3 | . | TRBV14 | CASSRQALGTDTQYF
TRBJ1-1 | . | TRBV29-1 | CSVDPKNTEAFF
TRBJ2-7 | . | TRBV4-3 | CASSQVPRGYEQYF
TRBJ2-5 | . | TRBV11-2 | CASSPTRGYQETQYF
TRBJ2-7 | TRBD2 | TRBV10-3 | CAISDLTSGVYEQYF
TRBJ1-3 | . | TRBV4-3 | CASSQEWGVGSGNTIYF
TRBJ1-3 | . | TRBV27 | CASSSDSGNTIYF
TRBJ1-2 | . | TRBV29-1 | CSAWTISNYGYTF
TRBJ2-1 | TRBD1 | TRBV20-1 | CSAGQGPHEQFF
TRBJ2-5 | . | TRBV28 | CASSVLTGTQETQYF
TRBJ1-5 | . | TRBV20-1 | CSAREGASAQHF
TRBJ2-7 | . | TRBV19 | CATSDRTYEQYF
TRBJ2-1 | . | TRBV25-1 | CASSAIYNEQFF
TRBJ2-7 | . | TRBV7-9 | CASSLAGSYEQYF
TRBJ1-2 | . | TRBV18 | CASSPRSQGGGYTF
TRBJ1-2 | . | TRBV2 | CASSFSNSGSYGYTF
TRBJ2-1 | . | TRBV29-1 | CSVEALREQFF
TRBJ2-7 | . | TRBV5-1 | CASSLYVAYEQYF
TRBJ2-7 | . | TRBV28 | CASSLGAPYEQYF
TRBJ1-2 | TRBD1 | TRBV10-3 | CAIRGQGSNYGYTF
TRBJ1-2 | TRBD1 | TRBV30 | CAWRRGTGYGYTF
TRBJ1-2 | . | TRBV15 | CATTTRSRTSRTF
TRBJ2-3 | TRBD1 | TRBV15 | CATSRGQGVKSTQYF
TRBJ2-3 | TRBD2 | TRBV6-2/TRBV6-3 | CASRPGLAGGTDTQYF
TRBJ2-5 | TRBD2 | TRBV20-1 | CSALPMIAGARETQYF
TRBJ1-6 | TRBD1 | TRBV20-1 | CSGVNRGDNSPLHF
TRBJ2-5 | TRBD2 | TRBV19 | CASSIARGDQETQYF
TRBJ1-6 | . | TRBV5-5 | CASSWGHIPGGNSPLHF
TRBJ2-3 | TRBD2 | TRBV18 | CASSTTGTSGGRPGSTDTQYF
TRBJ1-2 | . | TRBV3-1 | CASSLQGRKDGYTF
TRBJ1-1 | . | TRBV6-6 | CASSYATNTEAFF